The 17 T cell receptor beta chains listed next were all sequenced from one sample in a study of T cells in Graves' hyperthyroidism and ophthalmopathy. Regions amplified from RNA transcripts were the TCR beta CDR3 regions. RT-PCR in the first round (using the HTBI primer set) targeted the TCR CDR3. MiXCR, applied by TCRdb to the multiplex PCR reads, yields one record per CDR3 protein. Of 530,000 or so distinct CDR3 sequences in the sample, 46% were seen once. The sequencing input was peripheral blood or thyroid tissue (not recorded which). All receptors derive from a woman aged 18-29 years with Graves' hyperthyroidism.

This clonotype was counted at least ten times. The J gene is TRBJ1-2, the V gene TRBV28; D is perhaps TRBD1 (6 bases). This CDR3 is 13 amino acids long. CDR1 is MDHEN, CDR2 SYDVKM, per germline. V was shortened by 8 bases and J by 8 bases, with 18 bases between the two germline ends. CDR3 sequence reads: CASSHRRDIGYTF. CDR3 DNA: TGTGCCAGCTCTCATCGCAGGGACATAGGCTACACCTTC.

This sequence joins TRBV20-1 and TRBJ1-6, with D possibly being TRBD1 (5 bases). CDR1 is DFQATT and CDR2 is SNEGSKA in the germline V gene (reference sequence). V dropped 5 bases and J dropped 7 bases, with 12 bases sitting between them. The length of the CDR3 is 13 residues. Written as DNA, the CDR3 is TGCAGTGCTTGCGAGGGGCCAAATTCACCCCTCCACTTT. This encodes CSACEGPNSPLHF.

This clonotype was observed at least ten times. The chain is built from TRBV5-1 and TRBJ1-1; tentatively, D is TRBD1 (6 bases). The CDR3 consists of 13 residues. Deletions cut 5 bases from V and 5 bases from J, with 13 bases between. Germline CDR1 is SGHRS and CDR2 is YFSETQ. The CDR3 spells CASSAGVGTEAFF. The CDR3 DNA reads as TGCGCCAGCAGTGCAGGGGTCGGGACTGAAGCTTTCTTT.

V is TRBV9 and J is TRBJ1-4, with D tentatively TRBD1 (5 bases). CDR1 and CDR2 from the germline V gene are SGDLS and YYNGEE. The CDR3 runs to 15 residues. Trimming left V 4 bases short and J 7 bases short, with 17 bases between. CDR3 sequence: CASSLWDGSTEKLFF. CDR3 bases: TGTGCCAGCAGCCTATGGGACGGGAGCACTGAAAAACTGTTTTTT. Supplemented by reference TRBV9 and TRBJ1-4, the full variable domain reads DSGVTQTPKHLITATGQRVTLRCSPRSGDLSVYWYQQSLDQGLQFLIQYYNGEERAKGNILERFSAQQFPDLHSELNLSSLELGDSALYFCASSLWDGSTEKLFFGSGTQLSVL.

The V call is TRBV24-1, the J call TRBJ2-1, with a tentative D call TRBD1 (6 bases). The CDR3 consists of 14 residues. Germline lookup yields CDR1 KGHDR and CDR2 SFDVKD. Trimming removed 4 bases at V and 5 bases at J, with 11 bases between. As DNA, the CDR3 is TGTGCCACCAGTGACCCGGGACAAAACAATGAGCAGTTCTTC. Residues: CATSDPGQNNEQFF.

Note on this clonotype: A read error may be the cause here, since a much bigger clone is one base away. V and J are TRBV15 and TRBJ2-2, with D possibly matching TRBD2 (6 bases). Germline-derived CDR1 and CDR2 are LNHNV and YYDKDF (reference sequence). CDR3 length equals 15 residues. In DNA, the CDR3 is TGTGCCACCAGCCCCGGGACTTGGAACATCGGGGAGCTGTTTTTT. Protein sequence: CATSPGTWNIGELFF. The complete variable domain, with remaining parts taken from reference TRBV15 and TRBJ2-2, reads DAMVIQNPRYQVTQFGKPVTLSCSQTLNHNVMYWYQQKSSQAPKLLFHYYDKDFNNEADTPDNFQSRRPNTSFCFLDIRSPGLGDTAMYLCATSPGTWNIGELFFGEGSRLTVL.

The chain couples TRBV9 to TRBJ2-6, with 7 nucleotides matching TRBD1. CDR1 and CDR2 from the germline V gene are SGDLS and YYNGEE. The V segment lost 4 bases and the J segment 0 bases; nucleotides outside the gene matches: 4. The length of the CDR3 is 16 residues. Here the CDR3 DNA reads TGTGCCAGCAGCTCAGGGGGAAGCTCTGGGGCCAACGTCCTGACTTTC. Translation gives CASSSGGSSGANVLTF.

Points on this clonotype: This sequence may be a read error, since a much larger clone differs from it by one base. The CDR3 DNA reads as TGTGCCAGCCGCCTGGGGACAGGGTTTTCCTACGAGCAGTACTTC. Translation: CASRLGTGFSYEQYF. This chain joins TRBV2 and TRBJ2-7, with 9 bases identical to TRBD1. Germline trimming cut 8 bases from V and 1 base from J; bases unmatched to any gene: 9. Germline V lookup: CDR1 SNHLY, CDR2 FYNNEI. The CDR3 covers 15 residues.

This clonotype was counted between two and nine times. This chain joins TRBV4-1 and TRBJ2-7; 7 nucleotides match TRBD1. Trimming removed 4 bases from V and 2 bases from J; junction bases left unmatched: 11. Germline V lookup: CDR1 MGHRA, CDR2 YSYEKL. This CDR3 spans 16 amino acids. As DNA, the CDR3 is TGCGCCAGCAGCCTTAGGAAAGACAGGGCCGCCTACGAGCAGTACTTC. Translation: CASSLRKDRAAYEQYF.

This clonotype was counted ten times or more. The chain recombines TRBV29-1 with TRBJ2-5; D remains ambiguous. Trimming stripped 3 bases from V and 0 bases from J, with 8 bases between. Germline CDR1 and CDR2: SQVTM and ANQGSEA. This CDR3 has 13 residues. CDR3 amino acids: CSVDRANQETQYF. The CDR3 bases are TGCAGCGTTGATAGGGCCAACCAAGAGACCCAGTACTTC.

This clonotype was seen more than once but under ten times. The chain links TRBV27 to TRBJ1-1, with D hard to call. CDR3 length: 12 amino acids. Trimming removed 6 bases from V and 5 bases from J, with 10 bases in between. Germline assignment: CDR1 MNHEY and CDR2 SMNVEV (reference sequence). CDR3 DNA: TGTGCCAGCAGGGGTTTCGGGACTGAAGCTTTCTTT. This translates into CASRGFGTEAFF.

In regard to this clonotype: This may be a read error, as it is one base from a much larger clone. V usage is TRBV10-3 and J usage is TRBJ1-5; D remains ambiguous. The length of the CDR3 is 13 residues. V was shortened by 6 bases and J by 4 bases, with 10 bases between the two germline ends. Per the germline V gene, CDR1 is ENHRY and CDR2 is SYGVKD. The chain's CDR3 is CAIRDQENQPQHF. The CDR3 bases are TGTGCCATCAGGGACCAGGAAAATCAGCCCCAGCATTTT.

This clonotype occurred many times. The rearrangement uses TRBV24-1 and TRBJ1-1; D call uncertain. V gave up 4 bases and J gave up 2 bases, with 7 bases separating them. Per germline, CDR1 KGHDR and CDR2 SFDVKD. The CDR3 has 13 amino acids. The CDR3 DNA reads as TGTGCCACCAGTGAGAGGGTAAACACTGAAGCTTTCTTT. This codes for CATSERVNTEAFF.

V is TRBV4-1 and J is TRBJ2-7; 9 nucleotides match TRBD2. Germline V gene sequence: CDR1 MGHRA, CDR2 YSYEKL. This CDR3 region has 18 residues. V trimming: 0 bases; J trimming: 7 bases; junction bases outside the gene matches: 16. CDR3 DNA sequence: TGCGCCAGCAGCCAAGAACGCGGAGCGGGAGGCCCCTCGGGTGAGCAGTACTTC. This codes for CASSQERGAGGPSGEQYF.

The rearrangement uses TRBV20-1 and TRBJ1-1, with D perhaps TRBD1 (6 bases). V was trimmed by 6 bases and J by 11 bases, leaving 16 bases between them. The germline V gene has CDR1 DFQATT and CDR2 SNEGSKA (reference sequence). The CDR3 contains 11 residues. Here the CDR3 reads CSAGRGTWAFF. CDR3 in DNA: TGCAGTGCCGGAAGGGGGACCTGGGCTTTCTTT.

V gene TRBV11-2 combines with J gene TRBJ2-2; 11 bases map to TRBD2. Germline CDR1 and CDR2: SGHAT and FQNNGV. The CDR3 contains 14 residues. With V trimmed by 7 bases and J by 7 bases, 5 bases remained unmatched. For the CDR3, the DNA is TGTGCCAGCAACCCGGGACTAGCGGTCGGGGAGCTGTTTTTT. Translation gives CASNPGLAVGELFF.

This clonotype was seen a few times. The rearrangement links TRBV12-3 or TRBV12-4 to TRBJ2-2, with D perhaps TRBD2 (6 bases). The CDR3 is 13 amino acids. Deletions cut 4 bases from V and 6 bases from J, with 9 bases between. The CDR3 spells CASSWRGAGELFF. For the CDR3, the DNA is TGTGCCAGCAGTTGGCGGGGAGCCGGGGAGCTGTTTTTT.